The present T cell receptor beta chain was sequenced within a study of cytomegalovirus exposure and HLA in healthy donors. Broader study findings: In vitro experiments confirmed that a few CMV-associated chains were specific for CMV antigens. Among TCR beta chains, those listed as cytomegalovirus-associated numbered fewer than 200. Most TCR sequences were seen very rarely across donors, but some public TCRs occurred in many.

Turning to this clone: Its target is not known.

CDR1 and CDR2 from the germline V gene are SGHKS and YYEKEE (reference sequence). Trimming removed 1 base from V and 0 bases from J, with 8 bases in between. There are 14 residues in the CDR3. Clones were read by immunoSEQ multiplex PCR, and TCRdb kept only the in-frame ones, dropping some. The table lists almost 75,000 clones, around four fifths of them singletons. The sample taken for sequencing was PBMCs. The receptor's source is a man aged 30 to 39 in good health and CMV-seronegative. This chain uses TRBV5-5 with TRBJ2-7; D unresolved. The CDR3 region has the DNA TGTGCCAGCAGCTTGTACAGACGCTCCTACGAGCAGTACTTC. The encoded protein is CASSLYRRSYEQYF.